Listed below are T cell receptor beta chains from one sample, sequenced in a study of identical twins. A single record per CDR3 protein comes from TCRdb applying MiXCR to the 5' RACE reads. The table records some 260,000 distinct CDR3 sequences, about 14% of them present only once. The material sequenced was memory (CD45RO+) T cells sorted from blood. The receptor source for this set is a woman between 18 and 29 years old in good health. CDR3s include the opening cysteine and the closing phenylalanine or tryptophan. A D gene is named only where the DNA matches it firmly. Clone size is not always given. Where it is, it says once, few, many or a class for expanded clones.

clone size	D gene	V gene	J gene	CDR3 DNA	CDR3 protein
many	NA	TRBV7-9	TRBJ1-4	TGTGCCAGCAGCTCCAGGACTGAAAAACTGTTTTTT	CASSSRTEKLFF
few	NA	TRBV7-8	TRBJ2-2	TGTGCCAGCAGCGGCCCGGGACGGTGGGAGCTGTTTTTT	CASSGPGRWELFF
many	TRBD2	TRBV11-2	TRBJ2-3	TGTGCCAGCAGCTTAATGTCGGCTAGCGGGAGAGATACGCAGTATTTT	CASSLMSASGRDTQYF
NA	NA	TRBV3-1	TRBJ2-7	TGTGCCAGCAGTCGTGCTCTAAATGACCGGGAGCAGTACTTC	CASSRALNDREQYF
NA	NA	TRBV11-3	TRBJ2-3	TGTGCCAGCAGCTTAGGGGTGGCCTTGGGGACCACAGATACGCAGTATTTT	CASSLGVALGTTDTQYF
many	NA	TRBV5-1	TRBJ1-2	TGCGCCAGCAGCTTGGACAGGGCTGGCTATGGCTACACCTTC	CASSLDRAGYGYTF
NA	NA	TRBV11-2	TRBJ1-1	TGTGCCAGCAGCTTAGGCGGGGGATACACTGAAGCTTTCTTT	CASSLGGGYTEAFF
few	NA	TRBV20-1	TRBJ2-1	TGCAGTGCTAGCAAGAGGGTGGACGAGCAGTTCTTC	CSASKRVDEQFF
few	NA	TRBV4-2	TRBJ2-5	TGTGCCAGCAGCCAAGGCCGGACAGTCCAAGAGACCCAGTACTTC	CASSQGRTVQETQYF
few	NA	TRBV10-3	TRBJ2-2	TGTGCCATCAGTGAGTCGAACGCCAACACCGGGGAGCTGTTTTTT	CAISESNANTGELFF
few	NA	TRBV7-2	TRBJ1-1	TGTGCCAGCAGCTTAAGTCTGGGTTCGGACACTGAAGCTTTCTTT	CASSLSLGSDTEAFF
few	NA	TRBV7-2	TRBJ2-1	TGTGCCAGCAGCTTCCAGGGGTTGGCGACTGAGCAGTTCTTC	CASSFQGLATEQFF
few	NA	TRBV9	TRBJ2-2	TGTGCCAGCAGCGTAGGGGCGCTAAACACCGGGGAGCTGTTTTTT	CASSVGALNTGELFF
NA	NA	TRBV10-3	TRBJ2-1	TGTGCCATCAGTGACTCGAGTAGTCTGAATGAGCAGTTCTTC	CAISDSSSLNEQFF
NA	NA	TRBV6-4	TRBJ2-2	TGTGCCAGCAGTGACTCGACGGCCGGGGAGCTGTTTTTT	CASSDSTAGELFF
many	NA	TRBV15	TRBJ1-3	TGTGCCACCAGCAGAGATCGAGGGACTGGAAACACCATATATTTT	CATSRDRGTGNTIYF
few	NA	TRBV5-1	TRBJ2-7	TGCGCCAGCAGCTGGGCCGGGACGGACACCTACGAGCAGTACTTC	CASSWAGTDTYEQYF
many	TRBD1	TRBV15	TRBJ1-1	TGTGCCACTGCGACAGGGCTGAACACTGAAGCTTTCTTT	CATATGLNTEAFF
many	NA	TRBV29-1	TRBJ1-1	TGCAGCGTGATAACAAGAAGGGGAGTCGGCACTGAAGCTTTCTTT	CSVITRRGVGTEAFF
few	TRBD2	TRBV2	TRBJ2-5	TGTGCCAGCAGTGAAGGGCGGGGGGAAGAGACCCAGTACTTC	CASSEGRGEETQYF
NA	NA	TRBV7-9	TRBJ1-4	TGTGCCAGCAGCTTAGGTATAGCCAATAATGAAAAACTGTTTTTT	CASSLGIANNEKLFF
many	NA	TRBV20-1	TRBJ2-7	TGCAGTGCTAGGGGACTGTTTACCTACGAGCAGTACTTC	CSARGLFTYEQYF
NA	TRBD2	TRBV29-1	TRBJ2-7	TGCAGCGTTGGAGGGCGGGGACCCCGGGGGGGCGAGCAGTACTTC	CSVGGRGPRGGEQYF
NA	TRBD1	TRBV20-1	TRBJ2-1	TGCAGTGCTCCCCGACAGGGGGCGCCGAATGAGCAGTTCTTC	CSAPRQGAPNEQFF
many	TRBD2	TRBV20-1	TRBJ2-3	TGCAGTGCTCATAGCGGGGGGGCGGGAGATACGCAGTATTTT	CSAHSGGAGDTQYF
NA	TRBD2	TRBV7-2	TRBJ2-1	TGTGCCAGCAGGAGGACTAGCGGGGGTGGTGAGCAGTTCTTC	CASRRTSGGGEQFF
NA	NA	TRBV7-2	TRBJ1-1	TGTGCCAGCAGCTATAGGTTGAACACTGAAGCTTTCTTT	CASSYRLNTEAFF
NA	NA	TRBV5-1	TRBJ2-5	TGCGCCAGCAGCTTGGCACAGAACCAAGAGACCCAGTACTTC	CASSLAQNQETQYF
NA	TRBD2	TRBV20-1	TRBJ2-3	TGCAGTGCTAGAGGGCTAGCGGGGGGGCTGGCGGATACGCAGTATTTT	CSARGLAGGLADTQYF